A single sample gave rise to the 18 T cell receptor beta chains below, sequenced in a study of shared clonotypes between healthy human individuals. Clones were read by immunoSEQ multiplex PCR, and TCRdb kept only the in-frame ones, dropping some. The table includes about 690,000 clones, less than 95% detected once. Sample: memory CD8+ T cells from PBMCs. As for subset: CD45RO+ cells pooled with CCR7-negative TemRA cells. The origin of the receptors is a man between 18 and 29 years old in good health. Some clones in this sample may be carry-over from other donors' samples.

The chain employs TRBV27 and TRBJ2-7; D remains unclear. The V gene lost 3 bases and the J gene lost 3 bases, with 12 bases spanning the gap. There are 14 residues in the CDR3. Germline assignment: CDR1 MNHEY and CDR2 SMNVEV (reference sequence). The CDR3: CASSLTPGHYEQYF. As DNA, the CDR3 is TGTGCCAGCAGTTTGACCCCTGGGCACTACGAGCAGTACTTC.

The chain is built from TRBV30 and TRBJ2-5, with D hard to call. TRBJ2-7 matches the DNA end more closely, so the J call is doubtful. The germline CDR1 and CDR2 sequences are GTSNPN and SVGIG (reference sequence). The CDR3 extends over 14 amino acids. CDR3 sequence (DNA): TGTGCCTGGAGACGACCCCCACAGCTCTACGAGCAGTACTTC. Translating gives CAWRRPPQLYEQYF.

The chain employs TRBV27 and TRBJ2-3; D may be TRBD1 (8 bases). Germline CDR1 is MNHEY and CDR2 is SMNVEV (reference sequence). The germline V and J ends were trimmed by 8 bases and 3 bases, with 15 bases remaining between them. The CDR3 is made up of 14 amino acids. CDR3: CASGYRGGTDTQYF. The CDR3 DNA is TGTGCCAGCGGCTACAGGGGGGGTACAGATACGCAGTATTTT.

This clone turned up a few times. Here the CDR3 reads CASSSGSRNQPQHF. The CDR3 bases are TGTGCCAGCAGTTCCGGGAGCAGAAATCAGCCCCAGCATTTT. V usage is TRBV27 and J usage is TRBJ1-5; D remains ambiguous. The germline V and J ends were trimmed by 4 bases and 4 bases, with 11 bases remaining between them. The CDR3 has 14 residues. In germline, CDR1 is MNHEY, CDR2 SMNVEV (reference sequence).

The chain is built from TRBV19 and TRBJ1-1; D might be TRBD1 (5 bases). The CDR3 totals 13 residues. Germline V gene data show CDR1 as LNHDA and CDR2 as SQIVND (reference sequence). V gave up 1 base and J gave up 8 bases, with 11 bases separating them. CDR3 protein: CASSIVAGREAFF. The DNA of the CDR3 is TGTGCCAGTAGTATAGTAGCAGGGAGGGAAGCTTTCTTT.

The rearrangement uses TRBV10-1 and TRBJ2-3; 9 bases are a match to TRBD1. J lost 6 bases, V lost 11 bases, and 18 bases had no gene match. This CDR3 comprises 16 residues. Germline CDR1 is WNHNN and CDR2 is SYGVQD (reference sequence). The CDR3 spells CAGYQGQGTGADTQYF. CDR3 DNA: TGCGCCGGCTATCAGGGACAGGGAACGGGAGCGGATACGCAGTATTTT.

The chain links TRBV27 to TRBJ2-2, with D unresolved. Trimming removed 4 bases at V and 0 bases at J, with 6 bases between. The CDR3 is 14 residues long. Germline loops: CDR1 MNHEY, CDR2 SMNVEV (reference sequence). CDR3 coding DNA: TGTGCCAGCAGTTCTTTAGCGAACACCGGGGAGCTGTTTTTT. This gives the protein CASSSLANTGELFF.

The rearrangement links TRBV29-1 to TRBJ2-1; tentatively, D is TRBD1 (5 bases). The V gene's germline CDR1 is SQVTM and CDR2 ANQGSEA. Trimming took off 7 bases at V and 3 bases at J, with 16 bases between the two ends. The CDR3 spans 14 residues. CDR3 sequence reads: CSAVGRLHYNEQFF. For the CDR3, the DNA is TGCAGCGCTGTGGGGCGACTCCACTACAATGAGCAGTTCTTC.

V gene TRBV5-1 combines with J gene TRBJ1-2, with a possible D match to TRBD1 (6 bases). CDR3 length: 15 residues. CDR1 is SGHRS, CDR2 YFSETQ, per germline. Trimming stripped 4 bases from V and 4 bases from J, with 17 bases between. CDR3 protein: CASSLWTAGSYGYTF. CDR3 nucleotide sequence: TGCGCCAGCAGCCTATGGACAGCTGGGAGCTATGGCTACACCTTC.

The rearrangement joins TRBV19 to TRBJ2-7; D ambiguous. V was pared by 5 bases and J by 1 base, with 12 bases between. CDR3 length equals 14 residues. In germline, CDR1 is LNHDA, CDR2 SQIVND (reference sequence). The CDR3 loop is CASSQGNPSYEQYF. Here the CDR3 DNA reads TGTGCCAGTAGTCAAGGGAACCCATCCTACGAGCAGTACTTC.

The chain combines TRBV7-6 with TRBJ2-1; 7 bases match TRBD2. V trimming: 5 bases; J trimming: 3 bases; junction bases outside the gene matches: 7. CDR3 length equals 15 residues. The germline V gene has CDR1 SGHVS and CDR2 FNYEAQ. The CDR3 DNA follows: TGTGCCAGCAGCCTCGTAGTAGCGGGCTACAATGAGCAGTTCTTC. This translates into CASSLVVAGYNEQFF.

The J gene is TRBJ2-1, the V gene TRBV7-9, with D hard to call. Deletions cut 0 bases from V and 9 bases from J, with 12 bases between. Germline CDR1 SEHNR, CDR2 FQNEAQ (reference sequence). CDR3 length: 14 amino acids. The CDR3 spells CASSLAQEPGEQFF. CDR3 coding DNA: TGTGCCAGCAGCTTAGCGCAGGAGCCGGGTGAGCAGTTCTTC.

This clone has a handful of counts. The chain has TRBV30 and TRBJ1-1; the match to TRBD1 covers 12 bases. CDR1 and CDR2 from the germline V gene are GTSNPN and SVGIG (reference sequence). V trimming: 1 base; J trimming: 1 base; junction bases outside the gene matches: 4. CDR3 length: 16 residues. The CDR3, as DNA: TGTGCCTGGAGTGGCGGGACAGGGGGCTCGAACACTGAAGCTTTCTTT. Translating gives CAWSGGTGGSNTEAFF.

This clone was detected a few times. The J gene is TRBJ1-2, the V gene TRBV9; possibly TRBD1 for D (5 bases). The V end lost 3 bases, the J end lost 8 bases, and 20 bases lay between the germline ends. Germline lookup yields CDR1 SGDLS and CDR2 YYNGEE. CDR3 length: 15 residues. In DNA, the CDR3 is TGTGCCAGCAGCGCCGGGACGCCTTACCACCGGGGCTACACCTTC. Its translation is CASSAGTPYHRGYTF.

In regard to this clone: At one end, the junction sequence differs from germline, possibly due to a read error. The same CDR3 is also encoded by other DNA sequences in this sample. This sequence joins TRBV6-5 and TRBJ2-2, with a weak D call TRBD1 (6 bases). The CDR3 contains 13 residues. Germline CDR1 is MNHEY and CDR2 is SVGAGI. CDR3 DNA: TGTGCCAGCAGTTACAGGGACACCGGGGAGCTGTTTTTC. Its translation is CASSYRDTGELFF.

A single count supports this clone. The J gene is TRBJ1-2, the V gene TRBV5-4; the D gene is possibly TRBD1 (6 bases). Germline-derived CDR1 and CDR2 are SGHNT and YYREEE (reference sequence). CDR3 size: 18 residues. With 4 bases removed from V and 1 base from J, the gap between germline ends came to 23 bases. For the CDR3, the DNA is TGTGCCAGCAGCCCAGATCCAGGGGCCGCCTTAAATAACTATGGCTACACCTTC. Translation gives CASSPDPGAALNNYGYTF.

The CDR3 reads CASSLPGHSYNEQFF. CDR3 nucleotides: TGTGCCAGTAGTTTACCGGGACACTCCTACAATGAGCAGTTCTTC. V usage is TRBV19 and J usage is TRBJ2-1; a weak D match, TRBD1 (6 bases). From germline, CDR1 is LNHDA and CDR2 SQIVND (reference sequence). This CDR3 is built from 15 residues. V was cut by 5 bases and J by 0 bases, with 11 bases left in between.

This chain uses TRBV7-2 with TRBJ2-7, with D uncertain. Germline CDR1 SGHTA, CDR2 FQGNSA. The CDR3 has 11 amino acids. Trimming stripped 5 bases from V and 1 base from J, with 3 bases between. CDR3 nucleotide sequence: TGTGCCAGCAGCGCTTCCTACGAGCAGTACTTC. Protein sequence: CASSASYEQYF.